A single sample is the source of the 8 T cell receptor beta chains below, sequenced in a study of T-cell memory formation after mild COVID-19. TCRdb processed the 5' RACE reads anew with MiXCR; each CDR3 protein has one entry. Here the sample spans about 180,000 distinct CDR3 sequences, approximately 18% being singletons. The source material was PBMCs or a T cell subset sorted from them (not recorded which). The receptors stem from a man between 18 and 35 years old who had mild COVID-19 (a few samples of this study predate the infection). Cell type and time point are not known.

This chain joins TRBV28 and TRBJ1-4; 7 nucleotides line up with TRBD1. The germline V gene encodes CDR1 MDHEN and CDR2 SYDVKM. CDR3 length: 14 residues. Trimming at V came to 5 bases and at J to 14 bases, leaving 14 bases not matched to a gene. The CDR3 reads CASSETGAGLALFF. In DNA form, the CDR3 reads TGTGCCAGCAGTGAAACAGGGGCGGGTTTGGCGCTGTTTTTT.

This clonotype has a handful of counts. The V and J genes are TRBV2 and TRBJ2-7; D remains ambiguous. Germline-derived CDR1 and CDR2 are SNHLY and FYNNEI. V shed 0 bases and J shed 5 bases, with 5 bases lying between them. The CDR3 is 12 residues long. The CDR3 is CASSEARHEQYV. CDR3 coding DNA: TGTGCCAGCAGTGAAGCTCGGCACGAGCAGTACGTC.

The table lists this clonotype with a few counts. The chain carries TRBV7-2 and TRBJ2-3; a possible D gene is TRBD2 (5 bases). CDR1 and CDR2 (germline): SGHTA, FQGNSA. This CDR3 spans 13 amino acids. V lost 4 bases, J lost 5 bases, and 10 bases lay in between. Here the CDR3 reads CASSWRREDTQYF. The DNA for the CDR3 is TGTGCCAGCAGCTGGCGTCGGGAAGATACGCAGTATTTT.

Only a few counts were recorded for this clonotype. This sequence joins TRBV7-2 and TRBJ2-2; D is ambiguous. The CDR3 is 14 residues long. Trimming took 6 bases from V and 0 from J, leaving 8 bases between them. Per the germline V gene, CDR1 is SGHTA and CDR2 is FQGNSA. The CDR3 sequence: CASRPDTNTGELFF. CDR3 in DNA: TGTGCCAGCAGACCCGACACGAACACCGGGGAGCTGTTTTTT.

This clonotype has only one observation. The genes are TRBV14 and TRBJ2-3; no clear D gene. Looked up from germline, CDR1 is SGHDN and CDR2 is FVKESK. V was pared by 0 bases and J by 8 bases, with 9 bases between. The CDR3 consists of 13 residues. The CDR3 DNA sequence: TGTGCCAGCAGCCAAGAGGAGTTGAGTACGCAGTATTTT. Amino acids: CASSQEELSTQYF.

This clonotype was observed a handful of times. J is TRBJ1-5 and V is TRBV5-1, with a tentative D call TRBD1 (6 bases). V was trimmed by 1 base and J by 2 bases, leaving 10 bases between them. The CDR3 has 15 amino acids. Germline loops: CDR1 SGHRS, CDR2 YFSETQ. CDR3: CASSLMSGGNQPQHF. In nucleotides, the CDR3 is TGCGCCAGCAGCTTGATGTCAGGGGGCAATCAGCCCCAGCATTTT.

This clonotype was seen more than once but under ten times. The chain has TRBV12-3 or TRBV12-4 and TRBJ2-7, with a possible D match to TRBD1 (6 bases). The CDR3 is 13 residues long. V was cut by 6 bases and J by 3 bases, with 12 bases left in between. CDR3 loop: CASSTGTNYEQYF. CDR3 DNA sequence: TGTGCCAGCAGCACCGGGACAAACTACGAGCAGTACTTC.

The J gene is TRBJ2-5, the V gene TRBV28; 7 bases map to TRBD1. V shed 2 bases, J shed 1 base, and the junction held 1 base outside the gene matches. The CDR3 loop spans 14 amino acids. Germline V lookup: CDR1 MDHEN, CDR2 SYDVKM. The CDR3 DNA reads as TGTGCCAGCAGTTTAACAGGGGCCCAAGAGACCCAGTACTTC. It translates to CASSLTGAQETQYF.